The 27 T cell receptor beta chains below all came from one sample that was sequenced in a study of identical twins (dated by TCRdb to about 2016). The library was generated by 5' RACE. The run used an Illumina HiSeq 2000. The raw public reads went through TCRdb reprocessing: fastp at Q25, MiXCR clone calling, in-frame beta chains kept. Every distinct CDR3 protein forms one entry, paired with its most common genes and DNA. This sample comprises about 890,000 distinct CDR3 sequences, approximately 13% of them detected only once. The ten largest clones add up to around 1.6% of the sample. A further study also used this sample, focusing on yellow fever vaccine responses in identical twins.

Material: PBMCs. Receptors were obtained from a woman in her late teens or twenties in good health.

A few counts support this clonotype. The chain couples TRBV7-9 to TRBJ2-1; TRBD1 aligns across 7 bases. The CDR3 extends over 13 amino acids. The ends lost 5 bases at V and 7 bases at J; junction bases unmatched: 5. The V gene's germline CDR1 is SEHNR and CDR2 FQNEAQ (reference sequence). CDR3 bases: TGTGCCAGCAGCCGGGGACAGAAAAATGAGCAGTTCTTC. This codes for CASSRGQKNEQFF.

This clonotype showed up just a few times. The chain uses TRBV15 and TRBJ2-7; TRBD1 aligns across 8 bases. The V and J ends lost 3 bases and 5 bases, in that order; junction bases with no gene match: 6. The germline V gene has CDR1 LNHNV and CDR2 YYDKDF (reference sequence). This CDR3 is built from 14 residues. CDR3 loop: CATSSETTGDEQYF. CDR3 nucleotides: TGTGCCACCAGCAGCGAGACGACAGGGGACGAGCAGTACTTC.

This clonotype was counted between two and nine times. V is TRBV7-9 and J is TRBJ2-6; no reliable D call. Germline-derived CDR1 and CDR2 are SEHNR and FQNEAQ (reference sequence). The CDR3 covers 16 residues. With 2 bases removed from V and 2 bases from J, the gap between germline ends came to 10 bases. CDR3 protein: CASSLSMVAGANVLTF. CDR3 DNA: TGTGCCAGCAGCTTAAGTATGGTAGCTGGGGCCAACGTCCTGACTTTC.

This clonotype was seen only a few times. The V call is TRBV9, the J call TRBJ2-5, with D perhaps being TRBD1 or TRBD2 (5 bases each). Germline-derived CDR1 and CDR2 are SGDLS and YYNGEE. The V and J ends lost 0 bases and 5 bases respectively, with 17 bases between them. This CDR3 has 16 amino acids. CDR3 DNA sequence: TGTGCCAGCAGCGTAGGGACCCGCCTCGAGGGGGAGACCCAGTACTTC. Translation gives CASSVGTRLEGETQYF.

The chain has TRBV5-1 and TRBJ2-1; D is possibly TRBD1 or TRBD2 (5 bases each). The V end was cut by 0 bases, the J end by 5 bases, with 15 bases between. From germline, CDR1 is SGHRS and CDR2 YFSETQ. The CDR3 sequence is 16 residues long. The DNA of the CDR3 is TGCGCCAGCAGCTTGGGGACGGGACGGGGTGACAATGAGCAGTTCTTC. This sequence encodes CASSLGTGRGDNEQFF. The complete variable domain, with remaining parts taken from reference TRBV5-1 and TRBJ2-1, reads KAGVTQTPRYLIKTRGQQVTLSCSPISGHRSVSWYQQTPGQGLQFLFEYFSETQRNKGNFPGRFSGRQFSNSRSEMNVSTLELGDSALYLCASSLGTGRGDNEQFFGPGTRLTVL.

This sequence joins TRBV12-5 and TRBJ2-7, with TRBD2 as a possible D gene (7 bases). Germline values: CDR1 LGHNT, CDR2 FRNRAP. This CDR3 contains 16 residues. Trimming removed 4 bases at V and 6 bases at J, with 22 bases between. CDR3 protein: CASGSPLPGGLGEQYF. The DNA of the CDR3 is TGTGCTAGTGGTTCCCCCCTCCCCGGGGGGCTTGGCGAGCAGTACTTC. The full variable domain, its missing parts supplied by reference TRBV12-5 and TRBJ2-7, is DARVTQTPRHKVTEMGQEVTMRCQPILGHNTVFWYRQTMMQGLELLAYFRNRAPLDDSGMPKDRFSAEMPDATLATLKIQPSEPRDSAVYFCASGSPLPGGLGEQYFGPGTRLTVT.

In this sample, this clonotype turned up many times. The rearrangement uses TRBV29-1 and TRBJ1-1; a possible D gene is TRBD1 (6 bases). The CDR3 is made up of 16 amino acids. Per germline, CDR1 SQVTM and CDR2 ANQGSEA. V shed 5 bases and J shed 0 bases, with 19 bases lying between them. The CDR3: CSVLTGPFLVNTEAFF. CDR3 DNA sequence: TGCAGCGTTTTAACAGGGCCCTTTTTGGTGAACACTGAAGCTTTCTTT.

This clonotype was detected only a few times. The chain is built from TRBV20-1 and TRBJ2-1, with 9 bases lining up with TRBD2. Germline V gene lookup returns CDR1 DFQATT and CDR2 SNEGSKA (reference sequence). The CDR3 has 17 amino acids. Losses at the gene ends were 3 bases for V and 1 base for J; bases not matched to a gene: 10. CDR3 amino acids: CSARDRIAGESYNEQFF. In DNA, the CDR3 is TGCAGTGCTAGGGACCGGATAGCGGGAGAGTCCTACAATGAGCAGTTCTTC.

This clonotype has more than one count but fewer than ten. The V call is TRBV24-1, the J call TRBJ2-7; 11 nucleotides agree with TRBD2. This CDR3 comprises 16 residues. The germline V gene encodes CDR1 KGHDR and CDR2 SFDVKD. After removal of 9 bases from V and 6 bases from J, the junction contained 15 bases not matched to a gene. The CDR3, as DNA: TGTGCCACCCCTTACGGGACTAGCGGTCTCCGCGGCGAGCAGTACTTC. The encoded protein is CATPYGTSGLRGEQYF.

The chain employs TRBV7-9 and TRBJ2-5; TRBD1 matches 8 bases. The J segment lost 3 bases and the V segment lost 5 bases, leaving 14 bases of the junction unmatched. The CDR3 totals 17 residues. CDR1 SEHNR and CDR2 FQNEAQ come from the germline V gene (reference sequence). The CDR3 DNA follows: TGTGCCAGCAGCCCAGGGAATCAGGGGGCTGATAAAGAGACCCAGTACTTC. Encoded protein: CASSPGNQGADKETQYF.

The table lists this clonotype with a few counts. V usage is TRBV5-5 and J usage is TRBJ2-2; no clear D gene. Germline CDR1 reads SGHKS; CDR2 reads YYEKEE (reference sequence). Trimming took off 4 bases at V and 1 base at J, with 20 bases between the two ends. This CDR3 contains 18 residues. In DNA, the CDR3 is TGTGCCAGCAGCCCCATCCCACTGGGTTTAGGGAACACCGGGGAGCTGTTTTTT. Amino acid sequence: CASSPIPLGLGNTGELFF.

This clonotype was seen only a few times. The rearrangement uses TRBV10-3 and TRBJ2-3; 8 nucleotides agree with TRBD2. The germline V gene has CDR1 ENHRY and CDR2 SYGVKD. CDR3 size: 16 residues. V lost 0 bases and J lost 4; bases outside the gene matches: 6. CDR3 DNA: TGTGCCATCAGTGAGTCGAAGAGCGGGAGAGCAGATACGCAGTATTTT. Protein product: CAISESKSGRADTQYF.

The chain uses TRBV9 and TRBJ2-4, with TRBD2 matching over 9 bases. The germline V gene encodes CDR1 SGDLS and CDR2 YYNGEE. This CDR3 has 16 residues. V was pared by 3 bases and J by 0 bases, with 4 bases of the junction left unmatched. The CDR3 region has the DNA TGTGCCAGCAGCGATAAGCGGGGGGAAGCCAAAAACATTCAGTACTTC. This sequence encodes CASSDKRGEAKNIQYF.

The V gene is TRBV11-2, the J gene TRBJ1-1; D unresolved. Looked up from germline, CDR1 is SGHAT and CDR2 is FQNNGV. The V gene lost 4 bases and the J gene lost 0 bases, with 21 bases spanning the gap. The CDR3 covers 18 residues. The CDR3 sequence is CASSSPPGRLPMNTEAFF. The DNA for the CDR3 is TGTGCCAGCAGCTCCCCCCCGGGCCGTTTACCCATGAACACTGAAGCTTTCTTT.

The J gene is TRBJ1-1, the V gene TRBV2; D possibly corresponds to TRBD1 (5 bases). Trimming left V 3 bases short and J 3 bases short, with 14 bases between. Germline loops: CDR1 SNHLY, CDR2 FYNNEI. The CDR3 extends over 15 amino acids. CDR3 DNA sequence: TGTGCCAGCAGTGATTGGGAGGGACGTGACACTGAAGCTTTCTTT. Translation gives CASSDWEGRDTEAFF.

The chain has TRBV12-3 or TRBV12-4 and TRBJ2-6, with TRBD2 identical over 9 bases. V lost 6 bases and J lost 0; bases outside the gene matches: 6. CDR3 length equals 17 residues. The CDR3 loop reads CASSSGTSSSGANVLTF. The CDR3 DNA reads TGTGCCAGCAGCTCCGGGACTAGCTCCTCTGGGGCCAACGTCCTGACTTTC.

This clonotype was recorded at least ten times. The chain has TRBV4-1 and TRBJ2-1, with TRBD2 matching over 7 bases. CDR1 is MGHRA, CDR2 YSYEKL, per germline. This CDR3 has 14 amino acids. J lost 7 bases, V lost 3 bases, and 6 bases had no gene match. The CDR3 DNA reads as TGCGCCAGCAGCCAGGGGGGGGGAGGGAATGAGCAGTTCTTC. Translation: CASSQGGGGNEQFF.

The chain recombines TRBV7-2 with TRBJ2-2; possibly TRBD1 for D (6 bases). The CDR3 covers 15 residues. The germline V gene has CDR1 SGHTA and CDR2 FQGNSA. The germline V and J ends were trimmed by 5 bases and 6 bases, with 16 bases remaining between them. The CDR3 DNA is TGTGCCAGCAGCCCCCCAAACAGGGTCCCCGGGGAGCTGTTTTTT. As protein: CASSPPNRVPGELFF.

There are a few counts of this clonotype. This chain links TRBV10-3 with TRBJ1-4; possible D gene TRBD1, 5 bases. V was trimmed by 3 bases and J by 4 bases, leaving 12 bases between them. From germline, CDR1 is ENHRY and CDR2 SYGVKD. This CDR3 region has 15 residues. Here the CDR3 reads CAISEGRTNNEKLFF. DNA of the CDR3: TGTGCCATCAGTGAAGGGAGGACAAATAATGAAAAACTGTTTTTT.

This clonotype was seen a few times. V and J are TRBV12-3 or TRBV12-4 and TRBJ1-6; D ambiguous. Trimming shortened V by 2 bases and J by 7 bases, and 6 bases separated the two germline ends. CDR3 length: 13 amino acids. The DNA for the CDR3 is TGTGCCAGCAGTTTAATGGAGAATTCACCCCTCCACTTT. Protein product: CASSLMENSPLHF.

This clonotype was seen only a few times. This sequence joins TRBV6-1 and TRBJ2-1; 9 bases map to TRBD2. Germline trimming cut 3 bases from V and 4 bases from J; bases unmatched to any gene: 7. Germline CDR1 and CDR2: MNHNS and SASEGT. The CDR3 is made up of 16 amino acids. The CDR3 DNA is TGTGCCAGCAGTGATTTCCGACTAGCGGATTACAATGAGCAGTTCTTC. Encoded protein: CASSDFRLADYNEQFF.

This clonotype was detected ten times or more. J is TRBJ1-5 and V is TRBV12-3 or TRBV12-4; a possible D gene is TRBD1 (6 bases). Trimming pared 6 bases from V and 7 bases from J, leaving 19 bases between. CDR3 size: 15 residues. CDR3 sequence (DNA): TGTGCCAGCAGAGGAGGGGGAGCCGGGGACCAGCCCCAGCATTTT. Protein sequence: CASRGGGAGDQPQHF.

In its sample, this clonotype was seen a few times. The rearrangement uses TRBV7-2 and TRBJ2-1, with D hard to call. The CDR3 spans 13 residues. Between the trimmed V and J ends, which lost 7 bases and 4 bases, there was a span of 11 bases. CDR1 is SGHTA and CDR2 is FQGNSA in the germline V gene. The CDR3 protein is CASIPGLYNEQFF. The CDR3 DNA reads TGTGCCAGCATCCCTGGCTTATACAATGAGCAGTTCTTC.

In this sample, this clonotype turned up many times. The CDR3 region is CASSEGLAVDTQYF. CDR3 in DNA: TGCGCCAGCAGCGAGGGACTAGCGGTAGATACGCAGTATTTT. The chain employs TRBV5-1 and TRBJ2-3; 11 bases map to TRBD2. Germline V gene sequence: CDR1 SGHRS, CDR2 YFSETQ. Trimming cost V 4 bases and J 5 bases; bases outside gene matches: 3. The CDR3 length is 14 residues.

The chain uses TRBV3-1 and TRBJ2-3; D ambiguous. The germline V and J ends were trimmed by 0 bases and 0 bases, with 13 bases remaining between them. The CDR3 consists of 17 residues. CDR1 LGHDT and CDR2 YNNKEL come from the germline V gene (reference sequence). CDR3 in amino acids: CASSQDVYLTSTDTQYF. CDR3 bases: TGTGCCAGCAGCCAAGACGTATACTTAACTAGCACAGATACGCAGTATTTT.

The chain has TRBV10-3 and TRBJ2-3, with 14 bases aligning to TRBD2. Looked up from germline, CDR1 is ENHRY and CDR2 is SYGVKD. This CDR3 comprises 17 residues. The J segment lost 5 bases and the V segment lost 7 bases, leaving 11 bases of the junction unmatched. The CDR3 DNA follows: TGTGCCATCACTGGGGGGACTAGCGGGAGAGAAGGAGATACGCAGTATTTT. It translates to CAITGGTSGREGDTQYF.

The chain uses TRBV7-9 and TRBJ2-7, with D maybe TRBD2 (5 bases). CDR1 is SEHNR and CDR2 is FQNEAQ in the germline V gene (reference sequence). Trimming left V 1 base short and J 3 bases short, with 13 bases between. This CDR3 spans 15 amino acids. CDR3 sequence (DNA): TGTGCCAGCAGCTTAGGCAGCGGTCTTCTCTACGAGCAGTACTTC. Translated, it gives CASSLGSGLLYEQYF.